The sequence of this T cell receptor (beta chain) was determined in a study of CD8+CD57+ T cells in acquired aplastic anemia. Sequencing was done on patients that had shown CD8+CD57+ cell expansion by flow cytometry. The germline V gene encodes CDR1 SNHLY and CDR2 FYNNEI. The CDR3 is 15 amino acids. On this clonotype: The junction differs from germline at one of its ends, possibly a read error.

Genomic DNA, serving as template, underwent TCR beta VDJ and CDR3 profiling. TCRdb reprocessed the reads with MiXCR, giving one entry per CDR3 protein. Of 150,000 to 200,000 distinct CDR3 sequences in the sample, about 50% were seen once. The sequencing input was sorted CD4+, CD8+, or CD8+CD57+ T cells (not recorded which) from PBMCs. This sequence joins TRBV2 and TRBJ2-7; 7 positions agree with TRBD1. The source is a human donor with aplastic anemia. CDR3 protein: CATSDLHRDSYEQYF. CDR3 in DNA: TGTGCCACCAGTGATTTGCACCGGGACAGCTACGAGCAGTACTTC.